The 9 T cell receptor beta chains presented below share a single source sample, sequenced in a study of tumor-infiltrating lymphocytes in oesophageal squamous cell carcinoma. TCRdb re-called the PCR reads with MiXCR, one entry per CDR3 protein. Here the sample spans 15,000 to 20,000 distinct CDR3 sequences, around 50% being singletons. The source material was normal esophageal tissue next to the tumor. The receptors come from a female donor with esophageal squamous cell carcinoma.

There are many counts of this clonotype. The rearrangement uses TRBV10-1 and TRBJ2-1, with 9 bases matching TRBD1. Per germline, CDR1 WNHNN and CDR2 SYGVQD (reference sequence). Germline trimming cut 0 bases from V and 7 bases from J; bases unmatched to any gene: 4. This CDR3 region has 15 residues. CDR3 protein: CASSESGTGINEQFF. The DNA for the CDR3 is TGCGCCAGCAGTGAGTCCGGGACAGGGATTAATGAGCAGTTCTTC.

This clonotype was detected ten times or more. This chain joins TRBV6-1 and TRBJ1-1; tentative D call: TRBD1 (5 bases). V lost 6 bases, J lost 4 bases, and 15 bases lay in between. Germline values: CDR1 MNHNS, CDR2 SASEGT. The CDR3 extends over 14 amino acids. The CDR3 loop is CASRKGDGGTEAFF. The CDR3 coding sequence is TGTGCCAGCAGAAAGGGTGACGGGGGCACTGAAGCTTTCTTT.

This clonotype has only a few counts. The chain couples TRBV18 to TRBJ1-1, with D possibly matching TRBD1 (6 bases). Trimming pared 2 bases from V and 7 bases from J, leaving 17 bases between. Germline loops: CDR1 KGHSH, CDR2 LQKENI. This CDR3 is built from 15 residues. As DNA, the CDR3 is TGTGCCAGCTCACCAATCCCGGGGGCGGATATTGAAGCTTTCTTT. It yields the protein CASSPIPGADIEAFF. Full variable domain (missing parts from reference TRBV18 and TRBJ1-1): NAGVMQNPRHLVRRRGQEARLRCSPMKGHSHVYWYRQLPEEGLKFMVYLQKENIIDESGMPKERFSAEFPKEGPSILRIQQVVRGDSAAYFCASSPIPGADIEAFFGQGTRLTVV.

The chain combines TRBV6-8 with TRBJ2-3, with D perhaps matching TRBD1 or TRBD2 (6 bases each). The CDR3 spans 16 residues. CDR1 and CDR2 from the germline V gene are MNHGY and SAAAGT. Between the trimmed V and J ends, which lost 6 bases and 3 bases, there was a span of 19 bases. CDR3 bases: TGTGCCAGCAGGGACCCCGGGAGTAGGGGGACAGATACGCAGTATTTT. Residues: CASRDPGSRGTDTQYF.

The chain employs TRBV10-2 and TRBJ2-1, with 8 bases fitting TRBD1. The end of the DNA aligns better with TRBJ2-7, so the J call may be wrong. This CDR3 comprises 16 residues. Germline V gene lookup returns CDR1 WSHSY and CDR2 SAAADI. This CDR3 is CASSSPRDRSYNEQYF. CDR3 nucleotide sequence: TGCGCCAGCAGTTCGCCCCGGGACAGGTCGTACAATGAGCAGTACTTC.

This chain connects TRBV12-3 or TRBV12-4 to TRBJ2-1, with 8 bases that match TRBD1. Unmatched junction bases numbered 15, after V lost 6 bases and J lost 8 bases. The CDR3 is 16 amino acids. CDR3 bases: TGTGCCAGCAGCACCCCGCTTTCAGGGGGCAGCTATGAGCAGTTCTTC. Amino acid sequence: CASSTPLSGGSYEQFF.

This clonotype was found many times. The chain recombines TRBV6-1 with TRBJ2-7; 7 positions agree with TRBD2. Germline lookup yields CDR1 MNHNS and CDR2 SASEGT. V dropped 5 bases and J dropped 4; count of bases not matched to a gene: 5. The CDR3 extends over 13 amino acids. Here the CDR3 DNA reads TGTGCCAGCAGTCCGGGACTATATTACGAGCAGTACTTC. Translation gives CASSPGLYYEQYF.

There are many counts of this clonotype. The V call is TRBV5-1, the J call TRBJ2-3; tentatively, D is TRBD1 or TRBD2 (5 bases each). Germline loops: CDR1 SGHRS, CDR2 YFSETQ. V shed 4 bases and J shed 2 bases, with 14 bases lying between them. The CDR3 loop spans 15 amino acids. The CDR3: CASSLGTAVTDTQYF. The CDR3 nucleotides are TGCGCCAGCAGCCTAGGGACGGCAGTCACAGATACGCAGTATTTT.

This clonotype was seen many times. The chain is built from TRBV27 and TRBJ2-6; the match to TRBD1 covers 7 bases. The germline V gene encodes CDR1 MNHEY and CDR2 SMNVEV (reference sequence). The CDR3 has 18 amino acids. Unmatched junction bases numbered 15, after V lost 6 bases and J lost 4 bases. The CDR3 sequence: CASSRSGQRLSGANVLTF. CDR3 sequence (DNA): TGTGCCAGCAGCCGCTCGGGACAGAGGTTATCGGGGGCCAACGTCCTGACTTTC.